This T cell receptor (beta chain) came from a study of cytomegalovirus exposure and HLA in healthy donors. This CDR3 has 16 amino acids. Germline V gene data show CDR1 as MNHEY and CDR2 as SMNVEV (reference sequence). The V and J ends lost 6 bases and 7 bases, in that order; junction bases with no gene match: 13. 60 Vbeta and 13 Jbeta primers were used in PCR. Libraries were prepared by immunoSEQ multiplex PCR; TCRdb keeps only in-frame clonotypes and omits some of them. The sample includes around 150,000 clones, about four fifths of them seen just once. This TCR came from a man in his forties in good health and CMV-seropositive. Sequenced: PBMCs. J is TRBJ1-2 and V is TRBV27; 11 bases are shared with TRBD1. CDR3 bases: TGTGCCAGCAGCCCCTACCACGGACAGGGGGCGCGTGGCTACACCTTC. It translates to CASSPYHGQGARGYTF.